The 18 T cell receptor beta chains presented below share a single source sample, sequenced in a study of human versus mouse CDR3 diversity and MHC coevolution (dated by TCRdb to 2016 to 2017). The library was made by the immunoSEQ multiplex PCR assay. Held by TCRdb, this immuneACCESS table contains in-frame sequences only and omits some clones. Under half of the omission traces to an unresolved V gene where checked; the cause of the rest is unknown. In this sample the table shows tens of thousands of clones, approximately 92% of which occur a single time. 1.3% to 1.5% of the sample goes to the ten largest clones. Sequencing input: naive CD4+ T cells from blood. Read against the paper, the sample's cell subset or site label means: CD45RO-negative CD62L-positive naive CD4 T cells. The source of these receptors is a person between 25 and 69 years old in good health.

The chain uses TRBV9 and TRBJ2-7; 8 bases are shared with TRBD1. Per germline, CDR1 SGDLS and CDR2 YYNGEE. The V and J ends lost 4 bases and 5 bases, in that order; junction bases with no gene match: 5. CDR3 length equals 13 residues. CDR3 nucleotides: TGTGCCAGCAGCAAAGACAGGGGCGACGAGCAGTACTTC. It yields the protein CASSKDRGDEQYF.

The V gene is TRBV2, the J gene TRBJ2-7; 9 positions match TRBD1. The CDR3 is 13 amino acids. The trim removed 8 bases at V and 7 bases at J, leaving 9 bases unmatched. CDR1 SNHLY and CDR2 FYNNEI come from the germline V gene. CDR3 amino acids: CASQPTGGREQYF. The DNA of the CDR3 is TGTGCCAGCCAACCGACAGGGGGTCGGGAGCAGTACTTC.

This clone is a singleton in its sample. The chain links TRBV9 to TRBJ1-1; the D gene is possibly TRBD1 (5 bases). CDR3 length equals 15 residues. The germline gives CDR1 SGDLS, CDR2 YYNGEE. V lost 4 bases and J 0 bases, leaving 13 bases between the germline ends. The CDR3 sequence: CASSPRQSMNTEAFF. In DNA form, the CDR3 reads TGTGCCAGCAGCCCCCGACAGTCCATGAACACTGAAGCTTTCTTT.

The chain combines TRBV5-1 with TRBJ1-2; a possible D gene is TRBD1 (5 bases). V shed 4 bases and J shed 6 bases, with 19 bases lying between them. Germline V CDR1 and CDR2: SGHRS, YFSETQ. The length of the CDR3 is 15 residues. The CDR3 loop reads CASSQTAGLGHGYTF. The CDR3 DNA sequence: TGCGCCAGCAGCCAGACAGCGGGGTTGGGGCATGGCTACACCTTC. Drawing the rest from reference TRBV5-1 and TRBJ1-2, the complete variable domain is KAGVTQTPRYLIKTRGQQVTLSCSPISGHRSVSWYQQTPGQGLQFLFEYFSETQRNKGNFPGRFSGRQFSNSRSEMNVSTLELGDSALYLCASSQTAGLGHGYTFGSGTRLTVV.

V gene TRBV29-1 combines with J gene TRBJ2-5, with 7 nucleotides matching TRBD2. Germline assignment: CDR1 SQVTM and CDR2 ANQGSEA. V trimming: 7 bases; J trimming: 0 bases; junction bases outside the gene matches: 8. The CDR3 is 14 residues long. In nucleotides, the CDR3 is TGCAGCGCCCTGACTAGCAGATACCAAGAGACCCAGTACTTC. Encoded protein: CSALTSRYQETQYF.

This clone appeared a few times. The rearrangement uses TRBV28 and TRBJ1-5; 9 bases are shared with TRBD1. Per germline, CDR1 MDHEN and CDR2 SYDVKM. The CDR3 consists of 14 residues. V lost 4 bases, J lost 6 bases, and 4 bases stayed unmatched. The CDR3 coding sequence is TGTGCCAGCAGTTCGGGACAGGGTCGTCAGCCCCAGCATTTT. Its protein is CASSSGQGRQPQHF.

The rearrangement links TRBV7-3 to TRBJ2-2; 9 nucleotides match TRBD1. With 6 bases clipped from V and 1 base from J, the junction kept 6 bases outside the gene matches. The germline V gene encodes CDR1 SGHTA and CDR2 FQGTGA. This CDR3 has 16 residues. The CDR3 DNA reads TGTGCCAGCAGGCTACCGGGACAGGGGAACACCGGGGAGCTGTTTTTT. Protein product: CASRLPGQGNTGELFF.

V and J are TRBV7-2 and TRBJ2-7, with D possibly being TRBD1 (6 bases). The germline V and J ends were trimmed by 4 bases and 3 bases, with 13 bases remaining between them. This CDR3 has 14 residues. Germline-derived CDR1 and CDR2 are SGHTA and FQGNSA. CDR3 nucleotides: TGTGCCAGCAGCTCCCCGACAGGTCTCTACGAGCAGTACTTC. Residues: CASSSPTGLYEQYF.

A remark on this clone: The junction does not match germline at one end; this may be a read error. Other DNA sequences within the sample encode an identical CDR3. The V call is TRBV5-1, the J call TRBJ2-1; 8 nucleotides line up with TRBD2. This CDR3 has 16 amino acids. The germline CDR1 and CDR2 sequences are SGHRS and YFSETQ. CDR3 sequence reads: CATSKSGSDRNNEQFF. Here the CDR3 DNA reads TGCGCCACCAGCAAGAGCGGGAGTGATAGGAACAATGAGCAGTTCTTC.

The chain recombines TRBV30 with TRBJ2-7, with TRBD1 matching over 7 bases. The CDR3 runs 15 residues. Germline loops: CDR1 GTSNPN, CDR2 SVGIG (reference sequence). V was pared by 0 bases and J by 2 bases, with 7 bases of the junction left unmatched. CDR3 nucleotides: TGTGCCTGGAGTGTACGGGGACAGCAAGCCTACGAGCAGTACTTC. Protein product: CAWSVRGQQAYEQYF.

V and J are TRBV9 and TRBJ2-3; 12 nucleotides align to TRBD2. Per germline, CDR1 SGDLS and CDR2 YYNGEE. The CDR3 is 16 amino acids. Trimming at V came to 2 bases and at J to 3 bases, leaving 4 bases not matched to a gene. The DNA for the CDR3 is TGTGCCAGCAGCGTGGAACTAGCGGGAGGTACAGATACGCAGTATTTT. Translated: CASSVELAGGTDTQYF. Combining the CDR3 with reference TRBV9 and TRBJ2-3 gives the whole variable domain DSGVTQTPKHLITATGQRVTLRCSPRSGDLSVYWYQQSLDQGLQFLIQYYNGEERAKGNILERFSAQQFPDLHSELNLSSLELGDSALYFCASSVELAGGTDTQYFGPGTRLTVL.

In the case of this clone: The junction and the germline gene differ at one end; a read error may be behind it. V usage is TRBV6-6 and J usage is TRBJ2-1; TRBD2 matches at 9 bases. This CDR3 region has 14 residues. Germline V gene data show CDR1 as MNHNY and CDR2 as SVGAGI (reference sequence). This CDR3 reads CASSPGEAGGRGVF. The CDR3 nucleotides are TGTGCCAGCAGTCCTGGTGAAGCGGGGGGTCGAGGAGTCTTC.

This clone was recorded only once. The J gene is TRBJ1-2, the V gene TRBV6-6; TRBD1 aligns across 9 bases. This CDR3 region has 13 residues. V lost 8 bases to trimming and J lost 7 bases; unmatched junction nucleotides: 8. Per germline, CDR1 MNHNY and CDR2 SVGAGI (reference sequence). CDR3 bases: TGTGCCAGCGACGGGACAGGGAAGTTTGGCTACACCTTC. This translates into CASDGTGKFGYTF.

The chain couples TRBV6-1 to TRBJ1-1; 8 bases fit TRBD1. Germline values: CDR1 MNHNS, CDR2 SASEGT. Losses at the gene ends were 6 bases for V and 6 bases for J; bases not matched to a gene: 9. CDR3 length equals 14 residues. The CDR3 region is CASSRRGQISEAFF. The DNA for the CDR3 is TGTGCCAGCAGCCGCAGGGGGCAGATTTCTGAAGCTTTCTTT.

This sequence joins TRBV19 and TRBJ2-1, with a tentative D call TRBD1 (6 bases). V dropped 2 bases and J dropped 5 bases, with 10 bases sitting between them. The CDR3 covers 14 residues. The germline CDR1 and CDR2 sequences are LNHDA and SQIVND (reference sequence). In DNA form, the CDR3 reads TGTGCCAGTAGTATATGGACAGACGACAATGAGCAGTTCTTC. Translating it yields CASSIWTDDNEQFF.

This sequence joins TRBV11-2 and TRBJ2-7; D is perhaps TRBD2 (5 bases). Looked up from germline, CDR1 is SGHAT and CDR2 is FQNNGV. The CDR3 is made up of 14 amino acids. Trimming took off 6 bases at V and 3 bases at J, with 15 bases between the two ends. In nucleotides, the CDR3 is TGTGCCAGCAGTTTCAACGACTATCTCTACGAGCAGTACTTC. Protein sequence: CASSFNDYLYEQYF.

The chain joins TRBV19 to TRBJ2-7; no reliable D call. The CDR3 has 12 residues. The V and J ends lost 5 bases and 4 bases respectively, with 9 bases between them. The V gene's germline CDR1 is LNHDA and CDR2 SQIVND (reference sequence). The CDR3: CASSLVPYEQYF. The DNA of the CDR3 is TGTGCCAGTAGTCTTGTTCCGTACGAGCAGTACTTC. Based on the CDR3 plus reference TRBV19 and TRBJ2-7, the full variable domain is DGGITQSPKYLFRKEGQNVTLSCEQNLNHDAMYWYRQDPGQGLRLIYYSQIVNDFQKGDIAEGYSVSREKKESFPLTVTSAQKNPTAFYLCASSLVPYEQYFGPGTRLTVT.

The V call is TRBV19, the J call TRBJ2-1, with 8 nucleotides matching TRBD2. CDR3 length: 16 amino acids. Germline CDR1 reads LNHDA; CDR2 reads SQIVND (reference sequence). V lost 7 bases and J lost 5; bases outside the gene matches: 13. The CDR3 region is CASNNLGLGDHNEQFF. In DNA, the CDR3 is TGTGCCAGTAATAACCTGGGACTAGGTGACCACAATGAGCAGTTCTTC.